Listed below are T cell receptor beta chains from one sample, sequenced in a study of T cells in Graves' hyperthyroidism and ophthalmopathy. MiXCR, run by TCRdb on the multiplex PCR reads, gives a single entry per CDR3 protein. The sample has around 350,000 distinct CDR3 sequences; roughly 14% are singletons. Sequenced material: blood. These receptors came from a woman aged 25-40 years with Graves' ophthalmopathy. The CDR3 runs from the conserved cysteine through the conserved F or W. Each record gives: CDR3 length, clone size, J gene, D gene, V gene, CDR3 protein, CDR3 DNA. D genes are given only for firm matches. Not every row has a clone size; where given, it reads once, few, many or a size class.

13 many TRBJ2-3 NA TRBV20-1 CSASAANTDTQYF TGCAGTGCTAGTGCCGCGAACACAGATACGCAGTATTTT
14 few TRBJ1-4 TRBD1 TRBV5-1 CASRKDRVAEKLFF TGCGCCAGCAGAAAAGACAGGGTAGCCGAAAAACTGTTTTTT
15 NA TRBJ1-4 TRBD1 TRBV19 CASSIGTGGNEKLFF TGTGCCAGTAGTATCGGGACAGGGGGAAATGAAAAACTGTTTTTT
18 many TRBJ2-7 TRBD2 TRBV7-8 CASSLVSSGGSEVYEQYF TGTGCCAGCAGCTTAGTGTCTAGCGGGGGCTCCGAGGTTTACGAGCAGTACTTC
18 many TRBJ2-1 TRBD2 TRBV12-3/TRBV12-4 CASSFPSGGPPYYNEQFF TGTGCCAGCAGTTTCCCTAGCGGGGGACCCCCTTACTACAATGAGCAGTTCTTC
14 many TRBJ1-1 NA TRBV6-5 CASSYFSGGAEAFF TGTGCCAGCAGTTACTTTTCGGGCGGGGCTGAAGCTTTCTTT
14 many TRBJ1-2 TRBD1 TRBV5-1 CASSLGQGFIGYTF TGCGCCAGCAGCTTGGGACAGGGCTTTATTGGCTACACCTTC
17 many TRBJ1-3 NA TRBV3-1 CASSQVYPALPMGTIYF TGTGCCAGCAGCCAGGTTTATCCGGCCCTACCCATGGGCACCATATATTTT
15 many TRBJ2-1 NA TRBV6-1 CASSYPKEGWDEQFF TGTGCCAGCAGTTACCCCAAGGAGGGATGGGATGAGCAGTTCTTC
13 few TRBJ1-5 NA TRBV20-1 CSARGGFNQPQHF TGCAGTGCTAGAGGCGGGTTCAATCAGCCCCAGCATTTT
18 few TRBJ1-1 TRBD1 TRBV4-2 CASSQATLRQGLNTEAFF TGTGCCAGCAGCCAAGCGACTCTCCGACAGGGACTGAACACTGAAGCTTTCTTT
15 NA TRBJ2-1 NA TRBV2 CASSEQGPGAEEQFF TGTGCCAGCAGTGAACAGGGGCCCGGGGCTGAGGAGCAGTTCTTC
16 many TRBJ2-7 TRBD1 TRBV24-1 CATSAGQGASSYEQYF TGTGCCACCAGTGCGGGACAGGGGGCCAGCTCCTACGAGCAGTACTTC
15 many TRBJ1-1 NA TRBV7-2 CASSLEAAGWTEAFF TGTGCCAGCAGCTTAGAGGCGGCAGGGTGGACTGAAGCTTTCTTT
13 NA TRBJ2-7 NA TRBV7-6 CASSSPRSYEQYF TGTGCCAGCAGCTCACCTCGCTCCTACGAGCAGTACTTC
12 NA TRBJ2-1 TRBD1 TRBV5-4 CASLNRGNEQFF TGTGCCAGCTTAAACAGGGGCAATGAGCAGTTCTTC
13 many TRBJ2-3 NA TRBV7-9 CASSLGFTDTQYF TGTGCCAGCAGCTTGGGGTTCACAGATACGCAGTATTTT
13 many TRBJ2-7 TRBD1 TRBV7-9 CASSPPDRDEQYF TGTGCCAGCAGCCCCCCAGACAGGGACGAGCAGTACTTC
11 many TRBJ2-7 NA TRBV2 CATSRAYEQYF TGTGCCACTTCCCGGGCCTACGAGCAGTACTTC
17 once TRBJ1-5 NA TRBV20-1 CRARDPTAAGRIQTQHF TGCAGGGCTAGAGATCCGACGGCCGCCGGGAGGATTCAGACCCAGCATTTT
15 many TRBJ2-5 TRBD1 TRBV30 CAWSTPGQGYGTQYF TGTGCCTGGAGTACGCCGGGACAGGGGTACGGGACCCAGTACTTC
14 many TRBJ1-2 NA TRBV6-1 CASRRQEADYGYTF TGTGCCAGCAGAAGACAGGAGGCCGACTATGGCTACACCTTC
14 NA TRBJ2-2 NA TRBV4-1 CASSQDTNTGELFF TGCGCCAGCAGCCAAGACACCAACACCGGGGAGCTGTTTTTT
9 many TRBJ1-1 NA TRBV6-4 CAPNARTFF TGTGCCCCAAATGCCCGTACTTTCTTT
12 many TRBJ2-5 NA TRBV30 CAWSVSQETQYF TGTGCCTGGAGTGTATCCCAAGAGACCCAGTACTTC
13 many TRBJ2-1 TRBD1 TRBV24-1 CATAGQAYNEQFF TGTGCCACAGCCGGACAGGCATACAATGAGCAGTTCTTC
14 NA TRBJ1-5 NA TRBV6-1 CASFPGHPNQPQHF TGTGCCAGCTTTCCCGGACACCCCAATCAGCCCCAGCATTTT
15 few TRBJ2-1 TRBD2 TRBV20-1 CSASYGGGSYNEQFF TGCAGTGCTAGTTACGGGGGGGGATCCTACAATGAGCAGTTCTTC
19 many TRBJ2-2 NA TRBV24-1 CATSDHRVVGHHNTGELFF TGTGCCACCAGTGACCATAGGGTGGTTGGACACCATAACACCGGGGAGCTGTTTTTT
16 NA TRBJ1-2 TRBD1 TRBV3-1 CASSQGAGGGKYGYTF TGTGCCAGCAGCCAAGGGGCAGGAGGGGGCAAATATGGCTACACCTTC
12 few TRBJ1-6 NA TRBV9 CASSVTGQALHF TGTGCCAGCAGCGTTACAGGACAAGCCCTCCACTTT
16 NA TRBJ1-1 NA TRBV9 CASSAFGGGYDTEAFF TGTGCCAGCAGCGCTTTCGGGGGTGGATATGACACTGAAGCTTTCTTT
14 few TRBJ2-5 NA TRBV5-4 CASSLGLGVETQYF TGTGCCAGCAGCTTGGGCCTTGGAGTGGAGACCCAGTACTTC
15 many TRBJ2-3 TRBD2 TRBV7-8 CASSSGTSSTDTQYF TGTGCCAGCAGCTCCGGGACTAGCAGTACAGATACGCAGTATTTT
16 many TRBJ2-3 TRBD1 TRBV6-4 CASSDSIGQGTDTQYF TGTGCCAGCAGTGACTCGATCGGACAGGGCACAGATACGCAGTATTTT
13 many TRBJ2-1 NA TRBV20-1 CSAPPQPGDEQFF TGCAGTGCCCCGCCCCAACCCGGGGATGAGCAGTTCTTC
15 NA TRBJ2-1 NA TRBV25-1 CASRWRPPYGDEQFF TGTGCCAGCAGATGGCGACCCCCATATGGCGATGAGCAGTTCTTC
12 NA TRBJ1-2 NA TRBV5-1 CASSLMPGGYTF TGCGCCAGCAGCTTAATGCCTGGTGGCTACACCTTC
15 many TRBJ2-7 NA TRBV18 CASSPTVGLTYEQYF TGTGCCAGCTCACCCACGGTGGGGTTAACCTACGAGCAGTACTTC
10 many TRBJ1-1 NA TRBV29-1 CSVENTEAFF TGCAGCGTTGAGAACACTGAAGCTTTCTTT
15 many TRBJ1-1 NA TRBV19 CASSKDRVMNTEAFF TGTGCCAGTAGTAAGGACAGAGTCATGAACACTGAAGCTTTCTTT
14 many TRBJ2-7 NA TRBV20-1 CSAPSGEFVVEQYF TGCAGTGCGCCTTCTGGGGAATTTGTAGTCGAGCAGTACTTC
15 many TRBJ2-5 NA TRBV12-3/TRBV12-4 CASSPSRAGQETQYF TGTGCCAGCAGTCCTAGCAGAGCGGGCCAAGAGACCCAGTACTTC
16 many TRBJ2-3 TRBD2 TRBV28 CASSLWAGGSTDTQYF TGTGCCAGCAGTTTATGGGCGGGGGGATCCACAGATACGCAGTATTTT
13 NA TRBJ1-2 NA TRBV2 CASRNREEKGYTF TGTGCCAGCAGAAACAGGGAGGAGAAGGGCTACACCTTC
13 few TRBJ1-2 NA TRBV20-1 CSARDPRLSGYTF TGCAGTGCTAGAGATCCCAGGCTATCTGGCTACACCTTC
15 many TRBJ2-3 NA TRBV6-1 CASSEANRVLDTQYF TGTGCCAGCAGTGAAGCTAACAGGGTCTTAGATACGCAGTATTTT
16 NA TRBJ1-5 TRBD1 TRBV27 CASSLTPDRESQPQHF TGTGCCAGCAGTCTGACACCGGACAGGGAGAGCCAGCCCCAGCATTTT
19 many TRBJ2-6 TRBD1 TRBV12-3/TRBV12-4 CASTLWTGGTGSGANVLTF TGTGCCAGCACCCTATGGACAGGGGGGACGGGTTCTGGGGCCAACGTCCTGACTTTC